The 27 T cell receptor beta chains presented below share a single source sample, sequenced in a study of siplizumab effects on memory and regulatory T cells. The protocol was immunoSEQ multiplex PCR, while the TCRdb copy is restricted to in-frame clones and leaves out a portion. The sample lists roughly 100,000 clones, over 95% occurring once. Sequenced material: naive CD4+ T cells sorted from blood. These receptors originate from a human donor in good health.

The chain has TRBV29-1 and TRBJ1-3; D not resolved. The CDR3 extends over 11 amino acids. The ends were cut back, 3 bases at V and 3 bases at J, with 3 bases in the middle. In germline, CDR1 is SQVTM, CDR2 ANQGSEA. CDR3 DNA: TGCAGCGTTGATAGTGGAAACACCATATATTTT. Translating it yields CSVDSGNTIYF. Full variable domain (remainder filled in from reference TRBV29-1 and TRBJ1-3): SAVISQKPSRDICQRGTSLTIQCQVDSQVTMMFWYRQQPGQSLTLIATANQGSEATYESGFVIDKFPISRPNLTFSTLTVSNMSPEDSSIYLCSVDSGNTIYFGEGSWLTVV.

The chain recombines TRBV29-1 with TRBJ2-3, with unresolved D. V was trimmed by 8 bases and J by 2 bases, leaving 14 bases between them. This CDR3 spans 13 amino acids. CDR1 and CDR2 from the germline V gene are SQVTM and ANQGSEA. CDR3 protein: CSTRERYTDTQYF. The CDR3 DNA sequence: TGCAGCACACGCGAGAGATACACAGATACGCAGTATTTT.

The rearrangement links TRBV7-3 to TRBJ2-3; TRBD2 agrees at 12 bases. Trimming cost V 10 bases and J 1 base; bases outside gene matches: 3. Germline V gene lookup returns CDR1 SGHTA and CDR2 FQGTGA. This CDR3 comprises 14 residues. The CDR3 spells CATRLAGGTDTQYF. Here the CDR3 DNA reads TGTGCCACGAGACTAGCGGGGGGCACAGATACGCAGTATTTT.

The chain combines TRBV27 with TRBJ1-3; a possible D gene is TRBD1 (5 bases). With 8 bases removed from V and 0 bases from J, the gap between germline ends came to 8 bases. The CDR3 runs to 13 residues. Germline CDR1 is MNHEY and CDR2 is SMNVEV (reference sequence). The CDR3 bases are TGTGCCAGCTGGACACCCTCTGGAAACACCATATATTTT. Its translation is CASWTPSGNTIYF.

The V and J genes are TRBV7-2 and TRBJ2-3, with TRBD2 identical over 8 bases. CDR3 length: 13 amino acids. Germline-derived CDR1 and CDR2 are SGHTA and FQGNSA. V lost 8 bases, J lost 1 base, and 2 bases stayed unmatched. DNA for the CDR3: TGTGCCAGCGACGGGGGGGGCACAGATACGCAGTATTTT. Encoded protein: CASDGGGTDTQYF.

The J gene is TRBJ1-6, the V gene TRBV5-1, with TRBD1 identical over 8 bases. With 2 bases clipped from V and 8 bases from J, the junction kept 9 bases outside the gene matches. Germline V gene sequence: CDR1 SGHRS, CDR2 YFSETQ. The CDR3 has 16 residues. CDR3 in DNA: TGCGCCAGCAGCTTAGGTACAGGGGGTTTTTATTCACCCCTCCACTTT. This codes for CASSLGTGGFYSPLHF. Full variable domain (missing parts from reference TRBV5-1 and TRBJ1-6): KAGVTQTPRYLIKTRGQQVTLSCSPISGHRSVSWYQQTPGQGLQFLFEYFSETQRNKGNFPGRFSGRQFSNSRSEMNVSTLELGDSALYLCASSLGTGGFYSPLHFGNGTRLTVT.

The chain is built from TRBV29-1 and TRBJ1-1; D ambiguous. The CDR3 spans 11 residues. Deletions cut 3 bases from V and 5 bases from J, with 7 bases between. CDR1 is SQVTM, CDR2 ANQGSEA, per germline. The CDR3 bases are TGCAGCGTTGAGGGTGGGACTGAAGCTTTCTTT. It specifies CSVEGGTEAFF.

The sample holds one count of this clone. The rearrangement joins TRBV2 to TRBJ2-2; D is uncertain. Trimming took off 5 bases at V and 3 bases at J, with 10 bases between the two ends. Germline-derived CDR1 and CDR2 are SNHLY and FYNNEI. The CDR3 loop spans 14 amino acids. This CDR3 reads CASSWSRDTGELFF. Written as DNA, the CDR3 is TGTGCCAGCAGTTGGAGCCGGGACACCGGGGAGCTGTTTTTT.

J is TRBJ1-5 and V is TRBV4-1, with D unclear. This CDR3 spans 16 amino acids. V was trimmed by 1 base and J by 3 bases, leaving 13 bases between them. Germline values: CDR1 MGHRA, CDR2 YSYEKL. The CDR3 spells CASSQAVHTINQPQHF. DNA of the CDR3: TGCGCCAGCAGCCAAGCAGTTCACACGATCAATCAGCCCCAGCATTTT.

V and J are TRBV11-2 and TRBJ1-1; 7 positions agree with TRBD1. V gave up 5 bases and J gave up 1 base; unmatched junction bases: 13. Germline V gives CDR1 SGHAT, CDR2 FQNNGV. This CDR3 is built from 17 residues. CDR3 residues: CASSPLRQTGSNTEAFF. The CDR3 DNA is TGTGCCAGCAGCCCCTTACGACAGACAGGGTCGAACACTGAAGCTTTCTTT.

The rearrangement uses TRBV5-4 and TRBJ1-3, with D unclear. This CDR3 has 14 amino acids. Looked up from germline, CDR1 is SGHNT and CDR2 is YYREEE (reference sequence). Trimming stripped 5 bases from V and 0 bases from J, with 9 bases between. For the CDR3, the DNA is TGTGCCAGCAGTAGATCAGACTCTGGAAACACCATATATTTT. It translates to CASSRSDSGNTIYF.

This clone has just one count. The chain has TRBV10-3 and TRBJ1-1; D is uncertain. Between the trimmed V and J ends, which lost 11 bases and 5 bases, there was a span of 15 bases. CDR3 size: 12 residues. The V gene's germline CDR1 is ENHRY and CDR2 SYGVKD. The CDR3 DNA is TGTGCCTCGACCGCCGGAGAGACTGAAGCTTTCTTT. Translation: CASTAGETEAFF.

The V and J genes are TRBV19 and TRBJ1-2; D remains ambiguous. The CDR3 has 14 residues. Trimming took 5 bases from V and 5 from J, leaving 15 bases between them. Germline V CDR1 and CDR2: LNHDA, SQIVND (reference sequence). CDR3 sequence reads: CASSSVGIGYGYTF. DNA for the CDR3: TGTGCCAGTAGTTCAGTAGGCATAGGGTATGGCTACACCTTC.

The rearrangement uses TRBV7-6 and TRBJ2-3; 7 bases fit TRBD1. CDR1 is SGHVS and CDR2 is FNYEAQ in the germline V gene. This CDR3 has 14 amino acids. Trimming cost V 5 bases and J 0 bases; bases outside gene matches: 2. This CDR3 is CASSRGQSTDTQYF. In nucleotides, the CDR3 is TGTGCCAGCAGCCGGGGACAGAGCACAGATACGCAGTATTTT.

This clone showed up just once. This rearrangement joins TRBV7-2 to TRBJ2-5; 16 nucleotides align to TRBD2. V trimming: 3 bases; J trimming: 5 bases; junction bases outside the gene matches: 6. The CDR3 covers 17 residues. CDR1 SGHTA and CDR2 FQGNSA come from the germline V gene. CDR3 in amino acids: CASSLGTSGGAWETQYF. CDR3 nucleotides: TGTGCCAGCAGCTTGGGGACTAGCGGGGGGGCCTGGGAGACCCAGTACTTC.

The V gene is TRBV10-2, the J gene TRBJ2-3, with D tentatively TRBD1 or TRBD2 (5 bases each). The germline V gene has CDR1 WSHSY and CDR2 SAAADI. The V end lost 5 bases, the J end lost 0 bases, and 12 bases lay between the germline ends. The CDR3 runs 15 residues. Here the CDR3 DNA reads TGCGCCAGCAGTAGCCGGGACGGCAGCACAGATACGCAGTATTTT. It specifies CASSSRDGSTDTQYF.

V and J are TRBV27 and TRBJ1-6; 8 bases agree with TRBD1. The CDR3 length is 15 residues. Trimming removed 6 bases from V and 8 bases from J; junction bases left unmatched: 9. CDR1 is MNHEY, CDR2 SMNVEV, per germline (reference sequence). The CDR3: CASRQSGTGDSPLHF. In nucleotides, the CDR3 is TGTGCCAGCAGACAGTCCGGGACAGGAGATTCACCCCTCCACTTT.

V and J are TRBV10-1 and TRBJ2-5; D call uncertain. Germline V gene data show CDR1 as WNHNN and CDR2 as SYGVQD (reference sequence). Trimming removed 3 bases from V and 3 bases from J, with 11 bases in between. The CDR3 extends over 14 amino acids. In nucleotides, the CDR3 is TGCGCCAGCAGTGATGCCAGGATGGAAGAGACCCAGTACTTC. Translation: CASSDARMEETQYF.

This chain connects TRBV29-1 to TRBJ2-7; D remains ambiguous. The CDR3 is made up of 14 amino acids. V was clipped by 4 bases and J by 3 bases, with 16 bases between them. The germline V gene encodes CDR1 SQVTM and CDR2 ANQGSEA. CDR3 DNA: TGCAGCGTTGGTGAAGGCCAGCCCATCTACGAGCAGTACTTC. Its translation is CSVGEGQPIYEQYF.

This rearrangement joins TRBV11-3 to TRBJ2-3; 7 nucleotides align to TRBD1. J gave up 6 bases and V 4 bases, and 1 base lay outside the gene matches. The germline gives CDR1 SGHNT, CDR2 YENEEA. The CDR3 consists of 12 residues. The DNA for the CDR3 is TGTGCCAGCAGCTCGACAGGGGATACGCAGTATTTT. Protein sequence: CASSSTGDTQYF.

CDR3 in DNA: TGTGCCAGAAAGGGGGACAGGGATGAAAAACTGTTTTTT. Translating it yields CARKGDRDEKLFF. The rearrangement uses TRBV5-3 and TRBJ1-4; 9 nucleotides align to TRBD1. TRBV5-3 is an open reading frame, and its role is uncertain. The CDR3 is 13 amino acids. J lost 6 bases, V lost 6 bases, and 3 bases had no gene match.

The V gene is TRBV20-1, the J gene TRBJ1-1, with no clear D. Germline V CDR1 and CDR2: DFQATT, SNEGSKA (reference sequence). V gave up 3 bases and J gave up 1 base, with 3 bases separating them. This CDR3 has 11 amino acids. The chain's CDR3 is CSASTNTEAFF. In DNA, the CDR3 is TGCAGTGCTAGTACGAACACTGAAGCTTTCTTT.

This rearrangement joins TRBV29-1 to TRBJ1-3; 10 bases map to TRBD1. With 7 bases clipped from V and 3 bases from J, the junction kept 18 bases outside the gene matches. The germline V gene encodes CDR1 SQVTM and CDR2 ANQGSEA. CDR3 length: 18 residues. The CDR3 sequence: CSGASGTGVILCGNTIYF. In DNA form, the CDR3 reads TGCAGCGGGGCTTCCGGGACAGGGGTTATACTCTGTGGAAACACCATATATTTT.

The rearrangement links TRBV11-2 to TRBJ1-4; no reliable D call. The V gene lost 5 bases and the J gene lost 8 bases, with 6 bases spanning the gap. The germline V gene has CDR1 SGHAT and CDR2 FQNNGV. CDR3 length: 11 residues. CDR3 coding DNA: TGTGCCAGCAGCAATTTCGAAAAACTGTTTTTT. This translates into CASSNFEKLFF. Together with reference TRBV11-2 and TRBJ1-4, the CDR3 gives the full variable domain: EAGVAQSPRYKIIEKRQSVAFWCNPISGHATLYWYQQILGQGPKLLIQFQNNGVVDDSQLPKDRFSAERLKGVDSTLKIQPAKLEDSAVYLCASSNFEKLFFGSGTQLSVL.

This chain links TRBV19 with TRBJ1-2, with D unclear. V was shortened by 7 bases and J by 1 base, with 10 bases between the two germline ends. In germline, CDR1 is LNHDA, CDR2 SQIVND (reference sequence). CDR3 length: 13 amino acids. The CDR3 protein is CASTPLGNYGYTF. The DNA of the CDR3 is TGTGCCAGTACCCCATTAGGTAACTATGGCTACACCTTC.

The V call is TRBV12-5, the J call TRBJ1-5, with no clear D. Germline lookup yields CDR1 LGHNT and CDR2 FRNRAP. V lost 5 bases, J lost 2 bases, and 22 bases lay in between. CDR3 length: 18 amino acids. The CDR3 region is CASGLNAVPTSRNQPQHF. The CDR3, as DNA: TGTGCTAGTGGTCTTAACGCTGTCCCGACATCCCGCAATCAGCCCCAGCATTTT.

This chain connects TRBV12-2 to TRBJ2-7; the table's D call, TRBD1, has no DNA check behind it. TRBV12-2 is deemed a pseudogene. This CDR3 has 16 amino acids. The CDR3 loop reads CASRSVTEPLTYEQYF. CDR3 DNA: TGTGCAAGTCGCTCAGTGACAGAGCCCCTTACCTACGAGCAGTACTTC.